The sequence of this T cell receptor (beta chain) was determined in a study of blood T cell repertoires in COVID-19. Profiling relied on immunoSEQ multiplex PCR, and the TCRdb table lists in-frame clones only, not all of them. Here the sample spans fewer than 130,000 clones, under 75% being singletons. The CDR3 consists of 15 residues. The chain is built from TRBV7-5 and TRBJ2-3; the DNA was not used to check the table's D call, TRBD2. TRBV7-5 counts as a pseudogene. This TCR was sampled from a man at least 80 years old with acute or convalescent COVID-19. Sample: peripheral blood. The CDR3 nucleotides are TGTGCCAGAAGCTTAATATCGCGGAGAAGAGATACGCAGTATTTT. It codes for CARSLISRRRDTQYF.